The 27 T cell receptor beta chains given below trace back to one sample, sequenced in a study of cytomegalovirus exposure and HLA in healthy donors. The study ran its PCR with 60 Vbeta and 13 Jbeta primers. Profiled with immunoSEQ multiplex PCR; TCRdb holds only in-frame clones, not every one. The sample lists over 100,000 clones, 10% occurring once. Sample: PBMCs. Receptor source: a man in his forties in good health and CMV-seropositive.

J is TRBJ2-5 and V is TRBV30; 12 bases are a match to TRBD2. V dropped 0 bases and J dropped 4; count of bases not matched to a gene: 3. Germline V CDR1 and CDR2: GTSNPN, SVGIG (reference sequence). This CDR3 spans 15 amino acids. CDR3 coding DNA: TGTGCCTGGAGTGTACGACTAGCGGGAGCAGAGACCCAGTACTTC. Translating gives CAWSVRLAGAETQYF.

In its sample, this clone was seen a few times. The rearrangement uses TRBV30 and TRBJ2-7, with D maybe TRBD1 (6 bases). This CDR3 is 13 amino acids long. V shed 2 bases and J shed 3 bases, with 11 bases lying between them. The germline V gene has CDR1 GTSNPN and CDR2 SVGIG (reference sequence). The chain's CDR3 is CAWSHRALYEQYF. As DNA, the CDR3 is TGTGCCTGGAGTCACAGGGCCCTCTACGAGCAGTACTTC.

The chain uses TRBV5-1 and TRBJ2-7; 7 bases line up with TRBD1. The ends lost 3 bases at V and 4 bases at J; junction bases unmatched: 4. The CDR3 has 13 amino acids. From germline, CDR1 is SGHRS and CDR2 YFSETQ. CDR3 nucleotides: TGCGCCAGCAGCTCACAGGGGAAGTACGAGCAGTACTTC. Its translation is CASSSQGKYEQYF.

V and J are TRBV7-8 and TRBJ1-2; TRBD1 might be the D (5 bases). V gave up 5 bases and J gave up 4 bases, with 20 bases separating them. The CDR3 spans 16 residues. CDR1 and CDR2 (germline): SGHVS, FQNEAQ. The CDR3 loop is CASSPAGRTLSYGYTF. CDR3 coding DNA: TGTGCCAGCAGCCCAGCGGGACGGACCCTTAGCTATGGCTACACCTTC.

This clone was counted a few times. The chain is built from TRBV4-2 and TRBJ2-5; 11 bases fit TRBD2. Trimming at V came to 4 bases and at J to 2 bases, leaving 15 bases not matched to a gene. Per the germline V gene, CDR1 is LGHNA and CDR2 is YNFKEQ. CDR3 length equals 19 residues. This CDR3 reads CASSLQPVTSSGGQETQYF. The CDR3 DNA reads as TGTGCCAGCAGCCTCCAACCCGTCACCTCTAGCGGGGGGCAAGAGACCCAGTACTTC.

This clone was seen more than once but under ten times. The chain combines TRBV7-3 with TRBJ2-1; D remains ambiguous. Trimming removed 0 bases at V and 0 bases at J, with 15 bases between. The CDR3 totals 18 residues. In germline, CDR1 is SGHTA, CDR2 FQGTGA. The CDR3 DNA reads as TGTGCCAGCAGCTTAACATCAGGCCCCACGAGCTCCTACAATGAGCAGTTCTTC. It encodes CASSLTSGPTSSYNEQFF.

The J gene is TRBJ2-5, the V gene TRBV14; D not resolved. Trimming pared 1 base from V and 7 bases from J, leaving 22 bases between. This CDR3 has 17 amino acids. The germline CDR1 and CDR2 sequences are SGHDN and FVKESK. The CDR3 sequence is CASSQAEQLAAWRTQYF. CDR3 in DNA: TGTGCCAGCAGCCAAGCCGAGCAACTTGCGGCCTGGAGGACCCAGTACTTC.

CDR3 protein: CASSPGGGVRSSYNEQFF. For the CDR3, the DNA is TGTGCCAGCAGCCCCGGGGGAGGGGTCAGGAGCTCCTACAATGAGCAGTTCTTC. The chain employs TRBV7-9 and TRBJ2-1, with 7 bases aligning to TRBD2. Germline trimming cut 5 bases from V and 0 bases from J; bases unmatched to any gene: 13. From germline, CDR1 is SEHNR and CDR2 FQNEAQ (reference sequence). This CDR3 spans 18 amino acids.

This clone was found a few times. The chain carries TRBV7-3 and TRBJ1-1, with D tentatively TRBD1 (5 bases). Trimming removed 0 bases from V and 5 bases from J, with 19 bases in between. This CDR3 is built from 17 residues. Germline assignment: CDR1 SGHTA and CDR2 FQGTGA. The CDR3 nucleotides read TGTGCCAGCAGCTTAACCCCTATCGGTCAGGGCGAGACTGAAGCTTTCTTT. Amino acids: CASSLTPIGQGETEAFF.

This chain links TRBV6-1 with TRBJ1-2; tentative D call: TRBD1 (6 bases). Per the germline V gene, CDR1 is MNHNS and CDR2 is SASEGT. Trimming took 2 bases from V and 8 from J, leaving 18 bases between them. There are 15 residues in the CDR3. The CDR3 nucleotides are TGTGCCAGCAGTGAACCCCAGACAGGACGAGTAGGCTACACCTTC. This gives the protein CASSEPQTGRVGYTF.

This clone was detected a few times. The chain employs TRBV12-5 and TRBJ1-4, with 10 bases aligning to TRBD1. Germline V gives CDR1 LGHNT, CDR2 FRNRAP. The CDR3 spans 21 residues. The J segment lost 0 bases and the V segment lost 5 bases, leaving 18 bases of the junction unmatched. This CDR3 reads CASGPGLLGQGNNATNEKLFF. In DNA, the CDR3 is TGTGCTAGTGGTCCCGGTCTCCTGGGACAGGGGAATAATGCAACTAATGAAAAACTGTTTTTT.

This clone was counted a few times. This chain connects TRBV7-8 to TRBJ1-4; no clear D gene. This CDR3 is 14 amino acids long. Germline V CDR1 and CDR2: SGHVS, FQNEAQ. Deletions cut 7 bases from V and 0 bases from J, with 9 bases between. The CDR3 loop reads CASTRSATNEKLFF. The CDR3 nucleotides are TGTGCCAGCACCCGTAGTGCAACTAATGAAAAACTGTTTTTT.

In the case of this clone: Just one base apart from a much larger clone, this may be a read error. The J gene is TRBJ1-4, the V gene TRBV4-1; D unresolved. Per germline, CDR1 MGHRA and CDR2 YSYEKL. V was clipped by 1 base and J by 3 bases, with 6 bases between them. The CDR3 consists of 14 residues. As DNA, the CDR3 is TGCGCCAGCAGCCAAGGGCATTCTAATGAAAAACTGTTTTTT. This translates into CASSQGHSNEKLFF.

This clone was seen more than once but under ten times. The J gene is TRBJ2-2, the V gene TRBV9; D gene uncertain. The ends were cut back, 0 bases at V and 7 bases at J, with 13 bases in the middle. The CDR3 length is 15 residues. Germline CDR1 reads SGDLS; CDR2 reads YYNGEE. The CDR3 protein is CASSVEGPADGELFF. CDR3 sequence (DNA): TGTGCCAGCAGCGTAGAAGGTCCGGCGGACGGGGAGCTGTTTTTT.

This clone was seen a handful of times. The rearrangement links TRBV7-9 to TRBJ2-2, with unresolved D. Germline CDR1 reads SEHNR; CDR2 reads FQNEAQ (reference sequence). The CDR3 runs to 10 residues. V was cut by 7 bases and J by 7 bases, with 4 bases left in between. In nucleotides, the CDR3 is TGTGCCAGCACTCGCGGGGAGCTGTTTTTT. Residues: CASTRGELFF.

In its sample, this clone was seen a few times. The rearrangement uses TRBV25-1 and TRBJ2-7, with TRBD2 matching over 9 bases. This CDR3 contains 15 residues. Germline-derived CDR1 and CDR2 are MGHDK and SYGVNS. Losses at the gene ends were 2 bases for V and 3 bases for J; bases not matched to a gene: 5. The CDR3 DNA reads as TGTGCCAGCAGTGAAAGAACTAGCGGGCTCTACGAGCAGTACTTC. Its protein is CASSERTSGLYEQYF.

The rearrangement links TRBV6-6 to TRBJ2-5; 7 bases are shared with TRBD1. V gave up 4 bases and J gave up 3 bases; unmatched junction bases: 11. CDR1 and CDR2 from the germline V gene are MNHNY and SVGAGI (reference sequence). The CDR3 runs to 16 residues. The CDR3 region is CASSSFRQGLEETQYF. In nucleotides, the CDR3 is TGTGCCAGCAGTTCTTTCCGACAGGGTCTGGAAGAGACCCAGTACTTC.

This chain connects TRBV28 to TRBJ2-1; D possibly corresponds to TRBD2 (6 bases). This CDR3 contains 14 residues. Per germline, CDR1 MDHEN and CDR2 SYDVKM. Trimming stripped 6 bases from V and 3 bases from J, with 12 bases between. Written as DNA, the CDR3 is TGTGCCAGCAGAGTAGCGGCTAACTACAATGAGCAGTTCTTC. Its protein is CASRVAANYNEQFF.

This clone was detected a few times. J is TRBJ2-1 and V is TRBV7-2; TRBD2 is a possible D gene (5 bases). The CDR3 consists of 17 residues. Germline CDR1 SGHTA, CDR2 FQGNSA. The V and J ends lost 4 bases and 0 bases respectively, with 16 bases between them. The CDR3 loop is CASSSYLSGGSYNEQFF. The CDR3 DNA sequence: TGTGCCAGCAGCTCTTACCTAAGCGGAGGCTCCTACAATGAGCAGTTCTTC.

This rearrangement joins TRBV6-4 to TRBJ2-5; D is unclear. Germline V gene sequence: CDR1 MRHNA, CDR2 SNTAGT. The ends were cut back, 6 bases at V and 1 base at J, with 12 bases in the middle. The CDR3 sequence is 14 residues long. CDR3 sequence (DNA): TGTGCCAGCAGATGCACGCCTATCCAAGAGACCCAGTACTTC. This translates into CASRCTPIQETQYF.

The genes are TRBV29-1 and TRBJ2-7; 9 bases line up with TRBD2. The CDR3 length is 18 residues. Germline CDR1 and CDR2: SQVTM and ANQGSEA. Trimming took 7 bases from V and 1 from J; bases not matched to a gene: 20. CDR3 region: CSAVSLSGRGLASYEQYF. In nucleotides, the CDR3 is TGCAGCGCCGTCTCTCTTTCGGGTAGGGGACTAGCTTCCTACGAGCAGTACTTC.

DNA for the CDR3: TGCAGCGGGGCGGACAGGGTTACATACGAGCAGTACTTC. Residues: CSGADRVTYEQYF. This chain connects TRBV29-1 to TRBJ2-7; 8 bases are shared with TRBD1. In germline, CDR1 is SQVTM, CDR2 ANQGSEA. The V segment lost 7 bases and the J segment 4 bases; nucleotides outside the gene matches: 9. The CDR3 runs to 13 residues.

This clone has just a few counts. The genes are TRBV6-4 and TRBJ2-7; 16 bases map to TRBD2. The CDR3 runs 17 residues. Germline assignment: CDR1 MRHNA and CDR2 SNTAGT. The V and J ends lost 2 bases and 4 bases, in that order; junction bases with no gene match: 5. CDR3 in amino acids: CASSDPGTSGGDYEQYF. For the CDR3, the DNA is TGTGCCAGCAGTGACCCCGGGACTAGCGGGGGGGATTACGAGCAGTACTTC.

This clone was seen more than once but under ten times. V is TRBV11-2 and J is TRBJ2-3, with 8 bases matching TRBD2. Per the germline V gene, CDR1 is SGHAT and CDR2 is FQNNGV. V lost 1 base, J lost 5 bases, and 8 bases stayed unmatched. The CDR3 has 16 amino acids. CDR3 loop: CASSLGSGRGGDTQYF. The CDR3 DNA reads as TGTGCCAGCAGCTTAGGAAGCGGGAGAGGTGGAGATACGCAGTATTTT.

This chain connects TRBV14 to TRBJ2-7; TRBD1 agrees at 8 bases. The germline CDR1 and CDR2 sequences are SGHDN and FVKESK. The CDR3 is made up of 15 amino acids. The trim removed 6 bases at V and 1 base at J, leaving 8 bases unmatched. CDR3: CASRGTGTQSYEQYF. CDR3 nucleotide sequence: TGTGCCAGCAGAGGGACAGGAACTCAATCCTACGAGCAGTACTTC.

This clone was counted between two and nine times. This chain uses TRBV7-8 with TRBJ1-1; D unresolved. Germline V lookup: CDR1 SGHVS, CDR2 FQNEAQ. Trimming took 5 bases from V and 3 from J, leaving 13 bases between them. This CDR3 comprises 14 residues. The CDR3 DNA follows: TGTGCCAGCAGCCGTGAGGTGTTGTACACTGAAGCTTTCTTT. Translated: CASSREVLYTEAFF.

V and J are TRBV5-6 and TRBJ2-7, with 7 nucleotides matching TRBD1. Trimming cost V 4 bases and J 2 bases; bases outside gene matches: 12. Per the germline V gene, CDR1 is SGHDT and CDR2 is YYEEEE. The CDR3 contains 16 residues. The CDR3 DNA follows: TGTGCCAGCAGCATTGCCCGACAGGGTAAAGCCTACGAGCAGTACTTC. It codes for CASSIARQGKAYEQYF.